This T cell receptor beta chain was obtained from a study of cytomegalovirus exposure and HLA in healthy donors. The germline V gene has CDR1 SEHNR and CDR2 FQNEAQ (reference sequence). The CDR3 loop spans 15 amino acids. Whole-study findings and limits: There were 150 to 200 TCR beta chains listed as cytomegalovirus-associated.

This clone was counted once. What it binds is unknown. The junction departs from the called germline gene at one end, perhaps through a read error. Both 60 Vbeta primers and 13 Jbeta primers went into the PCR. This table comes from immunoSEQ multiplex PCR, and its TCRdb copy is limited to in-frame clones, with some not included. The sample contains 170,000 or so clones, around 80% of which appear only once. The source of this sequence is a woman aged 25-40 years in good health and CMV-seropositive. The source material was PBMCs. The V gene is TRBV7-9, the J gene TRBJ2-7; 9 positions agree with TRBD1. The CDR3 DNA sequence: TGTTCCAGCAGCCCCACCTCGGGACAGGGAGGGGAGCAGTACTTC. Protein product: CSSSPTSGQGGEQYF.